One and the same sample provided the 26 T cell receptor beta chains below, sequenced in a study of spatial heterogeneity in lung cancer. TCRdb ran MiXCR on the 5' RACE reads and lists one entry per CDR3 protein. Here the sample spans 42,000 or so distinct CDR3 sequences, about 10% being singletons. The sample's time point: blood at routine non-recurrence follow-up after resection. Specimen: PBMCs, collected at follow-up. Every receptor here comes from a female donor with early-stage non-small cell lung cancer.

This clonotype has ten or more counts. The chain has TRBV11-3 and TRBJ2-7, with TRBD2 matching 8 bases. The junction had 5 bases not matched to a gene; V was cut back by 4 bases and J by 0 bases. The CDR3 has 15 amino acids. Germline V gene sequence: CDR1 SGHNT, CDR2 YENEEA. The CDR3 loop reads CASSYGSGSSYEQYF. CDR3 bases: TGTGCCAGCAGCTACGGCAGCGGGAGCTCCTACGAGCAGTACTTC.

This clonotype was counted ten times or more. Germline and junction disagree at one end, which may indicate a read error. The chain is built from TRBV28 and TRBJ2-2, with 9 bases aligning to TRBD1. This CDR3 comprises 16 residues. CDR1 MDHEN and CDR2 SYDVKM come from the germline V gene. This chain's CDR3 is CASSLPGTGNAGELFF. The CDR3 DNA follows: TGTGCCAGCAGTTTACCCGGGACAGGGAACGCCGGGGAGCTGTTTTTT.

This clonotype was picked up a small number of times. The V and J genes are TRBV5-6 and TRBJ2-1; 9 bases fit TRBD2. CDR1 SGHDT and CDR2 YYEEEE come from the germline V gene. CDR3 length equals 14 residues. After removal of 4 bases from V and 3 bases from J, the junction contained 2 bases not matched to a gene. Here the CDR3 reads CASSLAGRYNEQFF. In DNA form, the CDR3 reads TGTGCCAGCAGCCTAGCGGGACGCTACAATGAGCAGTTCTTC.

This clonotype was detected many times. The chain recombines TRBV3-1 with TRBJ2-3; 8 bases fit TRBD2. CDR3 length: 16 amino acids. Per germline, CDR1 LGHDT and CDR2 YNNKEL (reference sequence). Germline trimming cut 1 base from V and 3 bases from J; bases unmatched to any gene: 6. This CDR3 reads CASSQVSGGWTDTQYF. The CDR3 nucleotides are TGTGCCAGCAGCCAAGTTTCGGGGGGGTGGACAGATACGCAGTATTTT.

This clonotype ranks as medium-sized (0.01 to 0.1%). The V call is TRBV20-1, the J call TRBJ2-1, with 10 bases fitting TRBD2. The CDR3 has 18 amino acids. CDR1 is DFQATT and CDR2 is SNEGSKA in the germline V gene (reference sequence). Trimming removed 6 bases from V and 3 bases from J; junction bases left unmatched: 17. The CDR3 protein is CSAPRTSGQIRDYNEQFF. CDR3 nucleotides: TGCAGTGCCCCCAGGACTAGCGGTCAAATAAGGGACTACAATGAGCAGTTCTTC.

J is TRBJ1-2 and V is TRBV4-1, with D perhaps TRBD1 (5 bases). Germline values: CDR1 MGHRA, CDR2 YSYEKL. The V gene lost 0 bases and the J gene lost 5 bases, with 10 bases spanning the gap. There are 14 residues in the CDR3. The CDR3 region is CASSQEGTLYGYTF. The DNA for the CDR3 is TGCGCCAGCAGCCAAGAAGGGACCTTGTATGGCTACACCTTC.

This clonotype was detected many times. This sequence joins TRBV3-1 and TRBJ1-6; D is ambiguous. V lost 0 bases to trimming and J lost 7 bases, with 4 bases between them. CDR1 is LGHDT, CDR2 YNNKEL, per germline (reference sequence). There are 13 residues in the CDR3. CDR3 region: CASSQDPNSPLHF. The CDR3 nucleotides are TGTGCCAGCAGCCAAGATCCCAATTCACCCCTCCACTTT. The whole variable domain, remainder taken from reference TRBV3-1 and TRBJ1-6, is DTAVSQTPKYLVTQMGNDKSIKCEQNLGHDTMYWYKQDSKKFLKIMFSYNNKELIINETVPNRFSPKSPDKAHLNLHINSLELGDSAVYFCASSQDPNSPLHFGNGTRLTVT.

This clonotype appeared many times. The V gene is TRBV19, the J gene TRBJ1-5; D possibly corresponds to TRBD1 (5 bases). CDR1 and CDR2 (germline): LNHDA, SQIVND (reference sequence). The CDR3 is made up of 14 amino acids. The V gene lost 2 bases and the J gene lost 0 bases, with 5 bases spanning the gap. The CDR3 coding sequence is TGTGCCAGTAGTATACAGGGTAGCAATCAGCCCCAGCATTTT. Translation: CASSIQGSNQPQHF.

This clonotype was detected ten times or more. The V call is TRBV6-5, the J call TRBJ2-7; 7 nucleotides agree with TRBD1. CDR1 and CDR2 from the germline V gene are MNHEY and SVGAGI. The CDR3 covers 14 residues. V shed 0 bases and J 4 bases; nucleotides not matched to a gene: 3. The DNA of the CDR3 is TGTGCCAGCAGTTACTCCGGGACAGTTTACGAGCAGTACTTC. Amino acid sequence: CASSYSGTVYEQYF.

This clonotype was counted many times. CDR3: CASSDPAHGGEQYF. The CDR3 DNA follows: TGCGCCAGCAGTGACCCGGCCCACGGGGGCGAGCAGTACTTC. The rearrangement uses TRBV10-1 and TRBJ2-7; D is possibly TRBD2 (6 bases). The germline V gene encodes CDR1 WNHNN and CDR2 SYGVQD (reference sequence). CDR3 size: 14 residues. The V gene lost 3 bases and the J gene lost 6 bases, with 15 bases spanning the gap.

Written as DNA, the CDR3 is TGTGCCAGCAGTGAACTGGGGCGCGACTATGGCTACACCTTC. Its protein product is CASSELGRDYGYTF. The chain is built from TRBV2 and TRBJ1-2; D might be TRBD1 (5 bases). Trimming pared 2 bases from V and 3 bases from J, leaving 10 bases between. The CDR3 covers 14 residues. Germline V lookup: CDR1 SNHLY, CDR2 FYNNEI.

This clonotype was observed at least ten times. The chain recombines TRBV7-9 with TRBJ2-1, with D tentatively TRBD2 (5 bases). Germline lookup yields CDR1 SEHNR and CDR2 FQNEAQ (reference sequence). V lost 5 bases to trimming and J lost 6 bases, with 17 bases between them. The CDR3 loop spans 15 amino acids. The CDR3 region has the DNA TGTGCCAGCAGCCCCGCCAGCGAGGGTCGCAATGAGCAGTTCTTC. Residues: CASSPASEGRNEQFF.

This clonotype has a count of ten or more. The DNA of the CDR3 is TGTGCCAGCGAAAGTTCCGCCAATGAGCAGTTCTTC. It is translated as CASESSANEQFF. The V call is TRBV6-2 or TRBV6-3, the J call TRBJ2-1; unclear D gene. The germline V gene encodes CDR1 MNHEY and CDR2 SVGEGT. CDR3 size: 12 residues. V lost 8 bases and J lost 6, with 11 bases in between.

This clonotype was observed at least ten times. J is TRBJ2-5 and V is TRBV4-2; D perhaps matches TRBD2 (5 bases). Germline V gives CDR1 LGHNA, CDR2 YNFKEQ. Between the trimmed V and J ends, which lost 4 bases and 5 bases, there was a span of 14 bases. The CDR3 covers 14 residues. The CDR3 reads CASSPSLERETQYF. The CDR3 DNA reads TGTGCCAGCAGCCCTAGCCTCGAGAGGGAGACCCAGTACTTC.

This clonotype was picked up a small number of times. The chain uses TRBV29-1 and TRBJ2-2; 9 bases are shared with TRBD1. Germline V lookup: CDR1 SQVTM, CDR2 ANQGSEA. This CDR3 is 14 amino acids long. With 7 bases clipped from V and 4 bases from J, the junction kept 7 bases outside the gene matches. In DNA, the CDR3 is TGCAGCGCCGCCGGGACAGGGTCCACCGGGGAGCTGTTTTTT. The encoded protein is CSAAGTGSTGELFF.

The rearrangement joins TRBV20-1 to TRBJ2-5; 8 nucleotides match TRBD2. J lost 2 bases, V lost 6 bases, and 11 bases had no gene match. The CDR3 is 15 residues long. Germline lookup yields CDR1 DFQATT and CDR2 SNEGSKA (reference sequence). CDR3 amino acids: CSANDLGRGQETQYF. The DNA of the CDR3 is TGCAGTGCCAACGATCTCGGGAGGGGGCAAGAGACCCAGTACTTC.

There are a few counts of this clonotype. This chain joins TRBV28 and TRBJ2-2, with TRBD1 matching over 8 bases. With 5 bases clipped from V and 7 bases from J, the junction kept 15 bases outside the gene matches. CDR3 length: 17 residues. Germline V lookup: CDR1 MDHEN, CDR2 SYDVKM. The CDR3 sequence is CASSQEQGGLYSGELFF. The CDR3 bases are TGTGCCAGCAGTCAAGAACAGGGGGGCCTTTATAGCGGGGAGCTGTTTTTT.

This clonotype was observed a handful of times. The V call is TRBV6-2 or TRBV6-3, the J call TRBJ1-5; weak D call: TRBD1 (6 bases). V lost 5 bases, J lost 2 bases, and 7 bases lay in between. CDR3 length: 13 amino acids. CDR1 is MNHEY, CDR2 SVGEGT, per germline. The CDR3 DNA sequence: TGTGCCAGCAGTCGGACAGGCAATCAGCCCCAGCATTTT. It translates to CASSRTGNQPQHF.

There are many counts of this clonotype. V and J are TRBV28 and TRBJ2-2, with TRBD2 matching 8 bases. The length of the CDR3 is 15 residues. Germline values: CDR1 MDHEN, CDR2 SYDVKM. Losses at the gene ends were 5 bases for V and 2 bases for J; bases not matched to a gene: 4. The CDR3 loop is CASSLTSDNTGELFF. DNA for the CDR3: TGTGCCAGCAGTCTGACTAGCGATAACACCGGGGAGCTGTTTTTT.

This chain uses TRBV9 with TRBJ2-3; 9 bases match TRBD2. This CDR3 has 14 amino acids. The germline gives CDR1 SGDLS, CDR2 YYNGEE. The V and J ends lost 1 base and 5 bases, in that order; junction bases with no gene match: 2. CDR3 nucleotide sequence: TGTGCCAGCAGCGTAAGCGGGGGGTTAGATACGCAGTATTTT. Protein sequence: CASSVSGGLDTQYF.

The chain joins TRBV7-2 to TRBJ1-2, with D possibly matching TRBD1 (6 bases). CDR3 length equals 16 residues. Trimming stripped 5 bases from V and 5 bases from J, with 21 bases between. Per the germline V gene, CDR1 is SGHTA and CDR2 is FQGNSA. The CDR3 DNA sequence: TGTGCCAGCAGCCCAGCGGGAGGGCAGGGGCGGTATGGCTACACCTTC. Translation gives CASSPAGGQGRYGYTF.

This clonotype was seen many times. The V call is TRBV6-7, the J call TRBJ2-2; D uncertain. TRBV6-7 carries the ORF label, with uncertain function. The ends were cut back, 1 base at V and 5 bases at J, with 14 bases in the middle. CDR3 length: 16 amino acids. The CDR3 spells CASSYLGSVVTGELFF. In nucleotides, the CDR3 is TGTGCCAGCAGTTACTTGGGCTCGGTGGTAACCGGGGAGCTGTTTTTT.

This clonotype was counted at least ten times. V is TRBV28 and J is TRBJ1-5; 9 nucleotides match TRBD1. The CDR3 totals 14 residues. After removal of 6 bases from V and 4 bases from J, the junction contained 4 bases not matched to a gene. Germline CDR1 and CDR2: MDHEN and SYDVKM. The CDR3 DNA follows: TGTGCCAGCAGCCCCGGGACAGGGAATCAGCCCCAGCATTTT. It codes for CASSPGTGNQPQHF.

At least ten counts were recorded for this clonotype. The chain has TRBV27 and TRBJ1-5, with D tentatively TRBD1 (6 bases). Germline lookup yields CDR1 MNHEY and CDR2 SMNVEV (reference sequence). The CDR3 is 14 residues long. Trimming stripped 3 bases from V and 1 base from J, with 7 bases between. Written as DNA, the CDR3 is TGTGCCAGCAGTTTCAGGGGAAGCAATCAGCCCCAGCATTTT. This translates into CASSFRGSNQPQHF.

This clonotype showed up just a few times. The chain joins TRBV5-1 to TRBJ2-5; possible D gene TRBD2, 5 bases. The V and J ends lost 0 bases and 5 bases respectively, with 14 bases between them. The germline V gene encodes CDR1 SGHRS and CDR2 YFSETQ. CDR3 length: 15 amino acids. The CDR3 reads CASSLGGNLGETQYF. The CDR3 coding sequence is TGCGCCAGCAGCTTGGGAGGGAACTTAGGCGAGACCCAGTACTTC.

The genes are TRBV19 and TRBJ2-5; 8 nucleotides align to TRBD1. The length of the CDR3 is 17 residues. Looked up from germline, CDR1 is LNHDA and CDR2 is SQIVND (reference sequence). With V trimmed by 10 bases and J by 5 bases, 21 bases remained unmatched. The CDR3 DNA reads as TGTGCCACCACGCTTGGGACAGGCCGCGCCGGCGAGGAGACCCAGTACTTC. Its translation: CATTLGTGRAGEETQYF.